The clone carrying this TCR beta chain has just a few counts. The CDR3 extends over 13 amino acids. Germline lookup yields CDR1 SGHTA and CDR2 FQGNSA. V shed 4 bases and J shed 2 bases, with 7 bases lying between them. This sample stems from a study of human T cells and chemical hapten exposure. Study-level background: Diphenylcyclopropenone was administered weekly to the scalp of patients throughout the approximately 25-week study.

In TCRdb, the RACE reads were re-called with MiXCR into one record per CDR3 protein. The sample lists fewer than 300,000 distinct CDR3 sequences; over 8% were seen once. Specified time point: pre-sensitization, week 0. The treatment here: therapeutic diphenylcyclopropenone sensitization with weekly scalp DPC. This specimen consisted of whole blood, obtained in connection with sensitization to the hapten diphenylcyclopropenone (DPC). The rearrangement joins TRBV7-2 to TRBJ2-3; D is ambiguous. This sequence originates from a woman in her 40s with alopecia areata. Some clones in this sample may be carry-over from other donors' samples. The CDR3 spells CASSWRITDTQYF. DNA for the CDR3: TGTGCCAGCAGCTGGCGGATCACAGATACGCAGTATTTT.